This paragraph covers one T cell receptor beta chain sequence. This record comes from a study of blood T cell repertoires in COVID-19. Study background: Collection of acute and convalescent COVID-19 samples took place in the United States, Italy and Spain. PBMCs, B-cell-depleted T cells, or T cells provided the cDNA or gDNA that made up the material.

V lost 1 base to trimming and J lost 5 bases, with 9 bases between them. CDR1 is MGHRA, CDR2 YSYEKL, per germline. This CDR3 has 13 residues. Under the authors' procedure: Amplified reference gene primers provided the basis for estimating nucleated cell counts. Data came from immunoSEQ multiplex PCR; TCRdb stores just in-frame clones and leaves some out. For V, J and clone size, that table is used; D and trimming come from the DNA. The sample lists 75,000 to 95,000 clones; more than 75% were seen once. Sequenced input: peripheral blood. The chain is built from TRBV4-1 and TRBJ2-7; D is uncertain. The TCR was taken from a human donor in a cohort sampled during active COVID-19. CDR3 region: CASSQAPVNEQYF. CDR3 nucleotide sequence: TGCGCCAGCAGCCAAGCTCCGGTAAACGAGCAGTACTTC.